This T cell receptor (beta chain) was found in a study of T cells in Graves' hyperthyroidism and ophthalmopathy. General observations from the study: Classification by a 13 V-J model distinguished ophthalmopathy from stable hyperthyroidism. Most thyroid clonotypes expanded above 0.001 were also detected in blood.

This clonotype was counted ten times or more. What it binds is not known. RNA transcripts provided the source from which TCR beta CDR3 regions were amplified. First-round RT-PCR of the TCR CDR3 relied on the HTBI primer set. MiXCR was run by TCRdb on the multiplex PCR reads, yielding one entry per CDR3 protein. Among approximately 690,000 distinct CDR3 sequences listed, more than 12% were seen once. The germline V gene has CDR1 DFQATT and CDR2 SNEGSKA (reference sequence). Trimming left V 3 bases short and J 4 bases short, with 15 bases between. CDR3 size: 14 residues. Exclusion of patients followed from uncontrolled infection, other autoimmune disease, pregnancy or lactation.

Sequencing used blood. The rearrangement joins TRBV20-1 to TRBJ2-5; D uncertain. This clonotype originated in a woman between 45 and 65 years old with Graves' ophthalmopathy. The CDR3 region is CSARGHPNVETQYF. Here the CDR3 DNA reads TGCAGTGCTAGGGGCCACCCCAACGTAGAGACCCAGTACTTC.